The sequence of this T cell receptor (beta chain) was determined in a study of identical twins. Notes on the study in general: Cross-sectional statistical analysis was relied on for the conclusions, without the same donors being followed. The degree of excess twin sharing was weaker in beta out-of-frame sequences. When twins shared out-of-frame alpha sequences, those sequences had excess low generation probability.

Unmatched junction bases numbered 9, after V lost 1 base and J lost 2 bases. The CDR3 totals 17 residues. This clonotype was seen at least ten times. The target antigen is unknown. A universal primer binding site was introduced by template switching. The final cDNA contained unique molecular identifiers. One entry per CDR3 protein, called by TCRdb with MiXCR from the 5' RACE reads. The table includes 200,000 to 250,000 distinct CDR3 sequences, over 12% detected once. The chain employs TRBV12-3 or TRBV12-4 and TRBJ2-5; 8 bases align to TRBD2. Material for sequencing was memory (CD45RO+) T cells sorted from blood. This sequence originates from a woman between 18 and 30 years old in good health. CDR3 in amino acids: CASSLGASGRVQETQYF. As DNA, the CDR3 is TGTGCCAGCAGTTTAGGGGCCAGCGGGAGAGTGCAAGAGACCCAGTACTTC.